This TCR beta chain comes out of a study of vaccination effects on CD4 cells after COVID-19. General study points: The study, lacking early post-infection timepoints, had few convalescent patients. Clonal contraction was marked in infection- and vaccine-induced clones late after vaccination.

Note on this clone: Its antigen is undetermined.

Sequencing in the ViraFEST assay came after antigen-specific CD4+ T cells had been expanded with viral peptide pools, which were used to stimulate PBMC. At the end of about 9 days of culture, CD4+ T cells were isolated. Negative nucleocapsid antibody tests before and after vaccination confirmed no previous SARS-CoV-2 infection. After two million PBMC were placed in each well, they were cultured with approximately 9.4 IU/ml IL-2 and roughly 10 ug/ml peptides. Generated by immunoSEQ multiplex PCR, the TCRdb table keeps only in-frame clones and is missing some. The data contain approximately 30,000 clones, 72% of them singletons. The receptor was derived from a human donor who received a COVID-19 vaccine. The sample here was CD4+ T cells from PBMCs cultured with SARS-CoV-2 spike peptides, taken before COVID-19 vaccination.

The CDR3 nucleotides read TGTGCCAGTAGTACCCTCCAGCGGGGGTCAGGTGAGCAGTACTTC. This codes for CASSTLQRGSGEQYF. The chain carries TRBV19 and TRBJ2-7; 8 bases fit TRBD2. There are 15 residues in the CDR3. The ends lost 4 bases at V and 7 bases at J; junction bases unmatched: 12. Germline CDR1 is LNHDA and CDR2 is SQIVND (reference sequence).